A selection of T cell receptor beta chains follows, all from one sample in a study of blood T cell repertoires in COVID-19. The table came from immunoSEQ multiplex PCR; TCRdb's copy has only in-frame clones and leaves some out. The table shows under 85,000 clones, with approximately 84% occurring only once. Sequencing input: peripheral blood. The receptors derive from a man in his fifties or sixties with active or convalescent COVID-19. The conserved cysteine and the conserved F or W are not part of the CDR3 here. D genes are given only for firm matches.

J gene: TRBJ1-2; V gene: TRBV6-1; D gene: TRBD1; CDR3 protein: ASSGQGYGYT
J gene: TRBJ1-3; V gene: TRBV2; D gene: .; CDR3 protein: ASSAPGGPGNTIY
J gene: TRBJ2-1; V gene: TRBV7-9; D gene: TRBD2; CDR3 protein: ASQLGLAGILSYNEQF
J gene: TRBJ1-2; V gene: TRBV30; D gene: .; CDR3 protein: AWSVAGAPGYGYT
J gene: TRBJ1-6; V gene: TRBV19; D gene: TRBD1; CDR3 protein: ASSARQGFGSPLH
J gene: TRBJ2-5; V gene: TRBV24-1; D gene: .; CDR3 protein: ATSDLSGGWETQY
J gene: TRBJ2-3; V gene: TRBV27; D gene: TRBD1; CDR3 protein: ASSFGPGQGAADTQY
J gene: TRBJ2-1; V gene: TRBV10-3; D gene: .; CDR3 protein: AIKAPSYNEQF
J gene: TRBJ1-4; V gene: TRBV19; D gene: .; CDR3 protein: ASSPPTDEKLF
J gene: TRBJ2-7; V gene: TRBV15; D gene: .; CDR3 protein: ATSRPGSAIYEQY
J gene: TRBJ1-2; V gene: TRBV27; D gene: .; CDR3 protein: ASSLAGQGYT
J gene: TRBJ2-1; V gene: TRBV7-2; D gene: .; CDR3 protein: ASTKPLVNEQF
J gene: TRBJ2-5; V gene: TRBV5-6; D gene: .; CDR3 protein: ASSLGRIYQETQY
J gene: TRBJ1-1; V gene: TRBV10-3; D gene: .; CDR3 protein: AIRVGQMNTEAF
J gene: TRBJ2-1; V gene: TRBV9; D gene: TRBD2; CDR3 protein: ASSVESGAYNEQF
J gene: TRBJ2-7; V gene: TRBV7-8; D gene: TRBD2; CDR3 protein: ASSSRAGGYEQY
J gene: TRBJ2-1; V gene: TRBV24-1; D gene: .; CDR3 protein: ATSARGTEDNEQF
J gene: TRBJ1-2; V gene: TRBV2; D gene: TRBD1; CDR3 protein: ASSSSGRGQGYGYT
J gene: TRBJ1-5; V gene: TRBV5-6; D gene: .; CDR3 protein: ASSAQGRGNQPQH
J gene: TRBJ1-5; V gene: TRBV6-5; D gene: .; CDR3 protein: ASSYEQGLQPQH
J gene: TRBJ1-1; V gene: TRBV19; D gene: .; CDR3 protein: ASSIRLDTEAF
J gene: TRBJ2-7; V gene: TRBV6-1; D gene: .; CDR3 protein: ASSGLGGEQY
J gene: TRBJ1-5; V gene: TRBV29-1; D gene: TRBD1; CDR3 protein: SVEDTTGGGQPQH
J gene: TRBJ1-4; V gene: TRBV27; D gene: .; CDR3 protein: ASSFSFRGNEKLF
J gene: TRBJ2-5; V gene: TRBV21-1; D gene: .; CDR3 protein: ASSPMGGRLQETQY
J gene: TRBJ1-4; V gene: TRBV25-1; D gene: TRBD1; CDR3 protein: ASSDEQGGKLF
J gene: TRBJ2-7; V gene: TRBV5-8; D gene: .; CDR3 protein: ASSLLGSYEQY
J gene: TRBJ2-1; V gene: TRBV29-1; D gene: TRBD2; CDR3 protein: SVDQLAPSYNEQF
J gene: TRBJ2-3; V gene: TRBV7-3; D gene: .; CDR3 protein: ASSYGPGTDTQY
J gene: TRBJ1-1; V gene: TRBV6-2/TRBV6-3; D gene: TRBD1; CDR3 protein: ASSRRTGVNTEAF
J gene: TRBJ1-6; V gene: TRBV3-1/TRBV3-2; D gene: TRBD1; CDR3 protein: ASSQESGTGRNSPLH
J gene: TRBJ1-5; V gene: TRBV7-2; D gene: TRBD1; CDR3 protein: ASSLGQGNQPQH
J gene: TRBJ1-5; V gene: TRBV6-1; D gene: .; CDR3 protein: ASSEGGNQPQH
J gene: TRBJ2-5; V gene: TRBV4-2; D gene: TRBD2; CDR3 protein: ASSQGSSGTETQY
J gene: TRBJ1-2; V gene: TRBV11-1; D gene: .; CDR3 protein: ASSSEAYGYT
J gene: TRBJ1-2; V gene: TRBV19; D gene: .; CDR3 protein: ASRQGSDGYT
J gene: TRBJ1-6; V gene: TRBV5-8; D gene: .; CDR3 protein: ASSLVRGSSPLH
J gene: TRBJ2-1; V gene: TRBV19; D gene: .; CDR3 protein: ASSRGLFDNEQF
J gene: TRBJ2-3; V gene: TRBV30; D gene: TRBD1; CDR3 protein: ATTARGLMTSTDTQY
J gene: TRBJ1-1; V gene: TRBV11-1; D gene: .; CDR3 protein: ASSALDSLNTEAF
J gene: TRBJ1-6; V gene: TRBV12-3/TRBV12-4; D gene: TRBD1; CDR3 protein: ASSSGQGAPLH
J gene: TRBJ1-2; V gene: TRBV27; D gene: TRBD1; CDR3 protein: ASSARTGNYGYT
J gene: TRBJ1-5; V gene: TRBV28; D gene: TRBD1; CDR3 protein: ASRQGQNQPQH
J gene: TRBJ2-2; V gene: TRBV7-3; D gene: .; CDR3 protein: ASSPRNTGELF
J gene: TRBJ1-1; V gene: TRBV6-6; D gene: TRBD1; CDR3 protein: ASKRQGLTEAF
J gene: TRBJ1-3; V gene: TRBV23-1; D gene: .; CDR3 protein: ASSQSAGYGNTIY
J gene: TRBJ1-1; V gene: TRBV5-4; D gene: TRBD1; CDR3 protein: ASSSGGTEAF
J gene: TRBJ2-6; V gene: TRBV5-1; D gene: .; CDR3 protein: ASSVGVTAGANVLT
J gene: TRBJ2-1; V gene: TRBV7-9; D gene: TRBD2; CDR3 protein: ASSSTSGGIIYNEQF
J gene: TRBJ2-7; V gene: TRBV11-2; D gene: .; CDR3 protein: ASSPSHRSYEQY